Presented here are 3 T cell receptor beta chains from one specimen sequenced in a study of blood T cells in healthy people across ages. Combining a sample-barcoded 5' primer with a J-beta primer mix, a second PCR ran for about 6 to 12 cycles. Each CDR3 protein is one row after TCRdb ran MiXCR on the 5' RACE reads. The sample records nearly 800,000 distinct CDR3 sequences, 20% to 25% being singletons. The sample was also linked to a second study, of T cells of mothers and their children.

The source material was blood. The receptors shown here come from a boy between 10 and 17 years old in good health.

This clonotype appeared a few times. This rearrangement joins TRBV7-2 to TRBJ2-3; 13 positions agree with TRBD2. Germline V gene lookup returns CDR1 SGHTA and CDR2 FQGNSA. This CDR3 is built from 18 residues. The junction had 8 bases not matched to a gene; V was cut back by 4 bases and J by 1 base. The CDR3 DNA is TGTGCCAGCAGCTGGACCGGGACTAGCGGGACTCGCACAGATACGCAGTATTTT. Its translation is CASSWTGTSGTRTDTQYF.

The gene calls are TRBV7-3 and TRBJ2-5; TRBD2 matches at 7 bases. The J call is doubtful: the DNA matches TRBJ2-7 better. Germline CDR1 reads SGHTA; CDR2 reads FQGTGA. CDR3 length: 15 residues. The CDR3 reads CASRRLSGEAYEQYF. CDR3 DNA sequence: TGTGCCAGCAGGAGATTAAGCGGGGAAGCCTACGAGCAGTACTTC.

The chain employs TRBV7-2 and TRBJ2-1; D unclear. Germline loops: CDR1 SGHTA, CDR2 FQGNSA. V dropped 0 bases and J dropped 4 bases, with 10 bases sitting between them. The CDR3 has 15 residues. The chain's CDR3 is CASSLAGNYYNEQFF. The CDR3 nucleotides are TGTGCCAGCAGCTTAGCTGGAAACTATTACAATGAGCAGTTCTTC. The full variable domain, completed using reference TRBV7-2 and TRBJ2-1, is GAGVSQSPSNKVTEKGKDVELRCDPISGHTALYWYRQSLGQGLEFLIYFQGNSAPDKSGLPSDRFSAERTGGSVSTLTIQRTQQEDSAVYLCASSLAGNYYNEQFFGPGTRLTVL.